This T cell receptor beta chain emerged from a study of graft-versus-host responses after intestinal transplantation. Data came from immunoSEQ multiplex PCR; TCRdb stores just in-frame clones and leaves some out. Of 89,000 or so clones listed, around 80% were seen once; the top ten hold around 0.83%. This CDR3 region has 15 residues. Germline V gene lookup returns CDR1 MNHEY and CDR2 SVGAGI. Germline trimming cut 6 bases from V and 2 bases from J; bases unmatched to any gene: 5. Concerning this clone: As yet, its antigen is unknown.

The chain joins TRBV6-5 to TRBJ2-1, with TRBD1 identical over 9 bases. This receptor was obtained from a human donor who received an intestinal transplant. This specimen was unstimulated CD4+ T cells sorted from spleen or lymph node cells, taken before intestinal transplant. The CDR3 spells CASSPGTGPYNEQFF. CDR3 nucleotides: TGTGCCAGCAGCCCCGGGACAGGGCCCTACAATGAGCAGTTCTTC.